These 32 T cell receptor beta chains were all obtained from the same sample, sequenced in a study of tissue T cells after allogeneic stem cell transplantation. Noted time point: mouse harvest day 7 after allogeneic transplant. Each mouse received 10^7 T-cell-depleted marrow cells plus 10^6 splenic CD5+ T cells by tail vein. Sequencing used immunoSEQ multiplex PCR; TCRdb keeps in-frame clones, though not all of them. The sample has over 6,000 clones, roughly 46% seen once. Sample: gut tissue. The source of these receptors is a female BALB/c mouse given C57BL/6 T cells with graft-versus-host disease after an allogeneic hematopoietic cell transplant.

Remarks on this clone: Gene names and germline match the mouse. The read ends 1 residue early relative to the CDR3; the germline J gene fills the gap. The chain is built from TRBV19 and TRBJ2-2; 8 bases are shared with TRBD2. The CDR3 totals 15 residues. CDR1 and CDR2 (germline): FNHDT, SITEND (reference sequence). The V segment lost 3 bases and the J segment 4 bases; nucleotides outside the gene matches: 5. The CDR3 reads CASSKLGVFTGQLYF. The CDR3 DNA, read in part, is TGTGCCAGCAGTAAACTGGGGGTTTTCACCGGGCAGCTCTAC.

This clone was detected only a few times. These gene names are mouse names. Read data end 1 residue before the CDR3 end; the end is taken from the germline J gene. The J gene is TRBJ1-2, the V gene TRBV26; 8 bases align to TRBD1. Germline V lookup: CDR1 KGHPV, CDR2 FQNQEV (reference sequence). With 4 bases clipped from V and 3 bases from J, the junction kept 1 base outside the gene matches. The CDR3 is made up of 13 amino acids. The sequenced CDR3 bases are TGTGCCAGCAGTCGACAGGGGTACTCCGACTACACC. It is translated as CASSRQGYSDYT. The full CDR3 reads CASSRQGYSDYTF.

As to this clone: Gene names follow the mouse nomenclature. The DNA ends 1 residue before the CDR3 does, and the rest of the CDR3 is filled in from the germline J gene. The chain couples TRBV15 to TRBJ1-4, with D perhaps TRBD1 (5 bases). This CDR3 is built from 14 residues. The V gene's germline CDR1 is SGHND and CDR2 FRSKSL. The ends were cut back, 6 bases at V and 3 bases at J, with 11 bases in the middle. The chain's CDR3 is CASSPGTANERLFF. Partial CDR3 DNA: TGTGCCAGCAGCCCCGGGACGGCCAACGAAAGATTATTT.

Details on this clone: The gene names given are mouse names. The CDR3 protein is CSSSQLGSSAETLYF. The DNA read from the CDR3 is TGCTCCAGCAGTCAACTGGGGTCTAGTGCAGAAACGCTGTAT. The chain is built from TRBV23 and TRBJ2-3; TRBD2 is the table's D call and was not checked against the DNA. Read data end 1 residue before the CDR3 end; the end is taken from the germline J gene. Germline CDR1 is KGHTA and CDR2 is FQNQQP. There are 15 residues in the CDR3.

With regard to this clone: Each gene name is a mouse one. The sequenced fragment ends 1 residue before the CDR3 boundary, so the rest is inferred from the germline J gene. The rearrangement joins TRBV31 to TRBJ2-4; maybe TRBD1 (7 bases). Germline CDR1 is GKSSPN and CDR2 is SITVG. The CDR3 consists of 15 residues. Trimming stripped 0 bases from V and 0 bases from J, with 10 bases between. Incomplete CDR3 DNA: TGTGCCTGGAGTCTAGAGGGGGCGAGTCAAAACACCTTGTAC. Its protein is CAWSLEGASQNTLY. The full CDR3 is CAWSLEGASQNTLYF.

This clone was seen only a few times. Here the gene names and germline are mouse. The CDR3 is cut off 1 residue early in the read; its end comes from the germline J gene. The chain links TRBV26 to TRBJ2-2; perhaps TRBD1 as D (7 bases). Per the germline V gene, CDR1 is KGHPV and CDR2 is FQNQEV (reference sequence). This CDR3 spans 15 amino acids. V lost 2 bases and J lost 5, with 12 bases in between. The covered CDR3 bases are TGTGCCAGCAGTCTGAGGGGGCGCGGAACCGGGCAGCTCTAC. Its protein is CASSLRGRGTGQLY. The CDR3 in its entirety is CASSLRGRGTGQLYF.

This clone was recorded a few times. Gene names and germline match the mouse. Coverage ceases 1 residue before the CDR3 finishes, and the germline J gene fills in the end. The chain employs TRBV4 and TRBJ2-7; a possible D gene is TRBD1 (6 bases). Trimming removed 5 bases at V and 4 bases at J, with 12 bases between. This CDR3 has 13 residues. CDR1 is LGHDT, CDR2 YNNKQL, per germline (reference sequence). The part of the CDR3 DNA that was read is TGTGCCAGCAGCCGGGACATGCGGTATGAACAGTAC. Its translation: CASSRDMRYEQY. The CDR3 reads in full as CASSRDMRYEQYF.

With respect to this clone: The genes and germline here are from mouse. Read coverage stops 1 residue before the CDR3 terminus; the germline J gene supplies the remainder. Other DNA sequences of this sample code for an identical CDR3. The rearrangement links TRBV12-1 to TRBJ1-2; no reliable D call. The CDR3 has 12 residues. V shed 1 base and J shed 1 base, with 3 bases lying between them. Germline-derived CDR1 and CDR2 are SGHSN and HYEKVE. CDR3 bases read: TGTGCCAGCTCTCTGATAAACTCCGACTACACC. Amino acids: CASSLINSDYT. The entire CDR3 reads CASSLINSDYTF.

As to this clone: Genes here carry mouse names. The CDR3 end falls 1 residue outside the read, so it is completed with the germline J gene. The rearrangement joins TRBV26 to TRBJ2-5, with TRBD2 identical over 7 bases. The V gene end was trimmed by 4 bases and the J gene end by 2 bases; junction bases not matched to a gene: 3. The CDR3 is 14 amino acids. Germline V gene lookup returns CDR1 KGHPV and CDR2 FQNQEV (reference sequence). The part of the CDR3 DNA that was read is TGTGCCAGCAGTCCTGGACTGGTCCAAGACACCCAGTAC. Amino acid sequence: CASSPGLVQDTQY. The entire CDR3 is CASSPGLVQDTQYF.

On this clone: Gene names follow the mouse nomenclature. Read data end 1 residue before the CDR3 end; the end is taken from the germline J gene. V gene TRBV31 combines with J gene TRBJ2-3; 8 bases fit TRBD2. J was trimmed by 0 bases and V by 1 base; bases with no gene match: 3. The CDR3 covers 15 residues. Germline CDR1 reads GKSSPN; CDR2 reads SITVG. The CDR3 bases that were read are TGTGCCTGGAGTCCCTGGGGGGCTAGTGCAGAAACGCTGTAT. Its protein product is CAWSPWGASAETLY. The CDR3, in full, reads CAWSPWGASAETLYF.

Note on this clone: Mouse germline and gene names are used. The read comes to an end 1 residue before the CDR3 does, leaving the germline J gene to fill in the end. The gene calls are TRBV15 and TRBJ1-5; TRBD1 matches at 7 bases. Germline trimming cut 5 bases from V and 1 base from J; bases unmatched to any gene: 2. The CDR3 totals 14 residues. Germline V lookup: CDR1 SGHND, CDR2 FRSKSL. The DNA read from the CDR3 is TGTGCCAGCAGTCCGGGACAGAACAACCAGGCTCCGCTT. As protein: CASSPGQNNQAPL. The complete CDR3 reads CASSPGQNNQAPLF.

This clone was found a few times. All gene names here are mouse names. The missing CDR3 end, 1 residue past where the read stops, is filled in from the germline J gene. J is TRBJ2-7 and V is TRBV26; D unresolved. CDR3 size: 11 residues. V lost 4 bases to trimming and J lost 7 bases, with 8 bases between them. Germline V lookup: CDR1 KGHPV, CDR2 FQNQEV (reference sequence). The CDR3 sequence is CASSPKGEQYF. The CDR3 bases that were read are TGTGCCAGCAGTCCGAAGGGCGAACAGTAC.

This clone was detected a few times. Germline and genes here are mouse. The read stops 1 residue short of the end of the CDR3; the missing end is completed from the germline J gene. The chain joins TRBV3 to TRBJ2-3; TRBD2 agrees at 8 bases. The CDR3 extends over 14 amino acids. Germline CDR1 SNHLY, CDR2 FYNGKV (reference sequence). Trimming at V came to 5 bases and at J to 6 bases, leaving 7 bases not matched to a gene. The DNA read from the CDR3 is TGTGCCAGCAGCAGCGACTGGGGTGGGGAAACGCTGTAT. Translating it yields CASSSDWGGETLY. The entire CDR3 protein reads CASSSDWGGETLYF. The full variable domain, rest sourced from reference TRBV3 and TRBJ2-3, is GPKVLQIPSHQIIDMGQMVTLNCDPVSNHLYFYWYKQILGQQMEFLVNFYNGKVMEKSKLFKDQFSVERPDGSYFTLKIQPTALEDSAVYFCASSSDWGGETLYFGSGTRLTVL.

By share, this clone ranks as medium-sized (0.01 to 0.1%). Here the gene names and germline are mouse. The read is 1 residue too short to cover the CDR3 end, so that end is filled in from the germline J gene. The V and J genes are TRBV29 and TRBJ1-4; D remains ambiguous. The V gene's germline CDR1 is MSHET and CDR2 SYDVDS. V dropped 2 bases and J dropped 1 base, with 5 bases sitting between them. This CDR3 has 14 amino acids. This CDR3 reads CASSLDNSNERLFF. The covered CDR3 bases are TGTGCTAGCAGTTTAGACAATTCCAACGAAAGATTATTT. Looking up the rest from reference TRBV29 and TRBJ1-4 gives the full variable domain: DMKVTQMPRYLIKRMGENVLLECGQDMSHETMYWYRQDPGLGLQLIYISYDVDSNSEGDIPKGYRVSRKKREHFSLILDSAKTNQTSVYFCASSLDNSNERLFFGHGTKLSVL.

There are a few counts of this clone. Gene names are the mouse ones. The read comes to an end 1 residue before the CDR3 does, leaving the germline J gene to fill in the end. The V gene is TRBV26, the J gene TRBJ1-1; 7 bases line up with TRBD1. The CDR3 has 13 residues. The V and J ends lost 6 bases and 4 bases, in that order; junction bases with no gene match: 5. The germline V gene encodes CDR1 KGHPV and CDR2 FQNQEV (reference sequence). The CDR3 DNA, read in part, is TGTGCCAGCAGCCGGGACAGATCCACAGAAGTCTTC. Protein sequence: CASSRDRSTEVF. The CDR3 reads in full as CASSRDRSTEVFF.

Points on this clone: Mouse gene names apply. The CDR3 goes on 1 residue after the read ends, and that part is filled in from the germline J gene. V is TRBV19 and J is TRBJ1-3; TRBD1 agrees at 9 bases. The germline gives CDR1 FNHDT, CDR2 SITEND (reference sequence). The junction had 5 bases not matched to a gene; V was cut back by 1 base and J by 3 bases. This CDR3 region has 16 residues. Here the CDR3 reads CASSILGQGHGNTLYF. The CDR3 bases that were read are TGTGCCAGCAGTATACTGGGACAGGGCCATGGAAATACGCTCTAT.

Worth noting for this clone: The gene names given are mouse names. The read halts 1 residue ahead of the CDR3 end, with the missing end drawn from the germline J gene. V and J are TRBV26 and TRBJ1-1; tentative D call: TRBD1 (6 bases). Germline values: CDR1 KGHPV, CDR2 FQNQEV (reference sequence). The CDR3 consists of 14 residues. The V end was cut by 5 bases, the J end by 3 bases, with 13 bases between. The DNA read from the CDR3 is TGTGCCAGCAGTTTCAGGGAGGGGGACACAGAAGTCTTC. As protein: CASSFREGDTEVF. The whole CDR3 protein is CASSFREGDTEVFF.

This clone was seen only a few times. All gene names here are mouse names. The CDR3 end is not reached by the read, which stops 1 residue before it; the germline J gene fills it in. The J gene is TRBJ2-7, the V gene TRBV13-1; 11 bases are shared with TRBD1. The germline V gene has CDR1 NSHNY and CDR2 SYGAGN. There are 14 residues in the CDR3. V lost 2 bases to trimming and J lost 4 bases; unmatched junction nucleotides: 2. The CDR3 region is CASSEGDRGYEQYF. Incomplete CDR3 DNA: TGTGCCAGCAGTGAGGGGGACAGGGGGTATGAACAGTAC.

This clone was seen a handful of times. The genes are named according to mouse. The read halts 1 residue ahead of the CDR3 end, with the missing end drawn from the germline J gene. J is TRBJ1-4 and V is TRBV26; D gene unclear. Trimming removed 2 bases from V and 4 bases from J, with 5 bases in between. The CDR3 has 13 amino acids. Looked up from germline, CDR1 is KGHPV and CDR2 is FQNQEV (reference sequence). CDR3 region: CASSLGINERLFF. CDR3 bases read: TGTGCCAGCAGTCTGGGCATCAACGAAAGATTATTT.

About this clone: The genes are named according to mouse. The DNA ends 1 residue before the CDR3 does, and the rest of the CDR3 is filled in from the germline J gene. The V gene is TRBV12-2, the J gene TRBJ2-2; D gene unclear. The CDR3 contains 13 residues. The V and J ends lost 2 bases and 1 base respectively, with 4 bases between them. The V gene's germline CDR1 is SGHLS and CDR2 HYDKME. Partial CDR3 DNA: TGTGCCAGCTCTCGGCGAAACACCGGGCAGCTCTAC. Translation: CASSRRNTGQLY. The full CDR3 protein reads CASSRRNTGQLYF.

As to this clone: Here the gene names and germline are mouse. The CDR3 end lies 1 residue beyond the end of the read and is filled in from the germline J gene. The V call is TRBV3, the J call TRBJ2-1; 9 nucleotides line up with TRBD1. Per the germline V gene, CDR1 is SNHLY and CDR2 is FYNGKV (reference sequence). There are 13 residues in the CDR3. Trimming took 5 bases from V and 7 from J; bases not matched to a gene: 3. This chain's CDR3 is CASSGTGRAEQFF. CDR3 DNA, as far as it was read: TGTGCCAGCAGCGGGACAGGGAGGGCTGAGCAGTTC.

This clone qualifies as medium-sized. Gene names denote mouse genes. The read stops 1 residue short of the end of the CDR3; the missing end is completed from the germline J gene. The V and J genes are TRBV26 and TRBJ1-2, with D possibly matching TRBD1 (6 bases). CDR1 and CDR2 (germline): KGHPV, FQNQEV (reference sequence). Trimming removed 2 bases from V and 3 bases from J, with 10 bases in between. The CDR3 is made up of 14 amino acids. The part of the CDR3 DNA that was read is TGTGCCAGCAGTCTGGGGCAGGGGTACTCCGACTACACC. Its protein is CASSLGQGYSDYT. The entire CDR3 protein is CASSLGQGYSDYTF.

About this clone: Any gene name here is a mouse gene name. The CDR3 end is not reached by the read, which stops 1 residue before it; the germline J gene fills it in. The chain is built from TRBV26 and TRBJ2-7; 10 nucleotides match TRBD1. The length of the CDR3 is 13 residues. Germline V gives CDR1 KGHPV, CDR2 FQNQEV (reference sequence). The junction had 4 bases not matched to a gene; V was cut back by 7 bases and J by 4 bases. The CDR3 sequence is CASNRQGAYEQYF. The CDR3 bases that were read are TGTGCCAGCAACCGACAGGGGGCTTATGAACAGTAC.

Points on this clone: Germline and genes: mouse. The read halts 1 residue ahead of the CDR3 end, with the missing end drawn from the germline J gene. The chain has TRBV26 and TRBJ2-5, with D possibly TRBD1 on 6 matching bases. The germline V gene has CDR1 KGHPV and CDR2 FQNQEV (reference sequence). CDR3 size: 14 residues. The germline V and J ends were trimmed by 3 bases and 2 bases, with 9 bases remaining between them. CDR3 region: CASSLHRAQDTQYF. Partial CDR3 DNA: TGTGCCAGCAGTCTTCACAGGGCCCAAGACACCCAGTAC.

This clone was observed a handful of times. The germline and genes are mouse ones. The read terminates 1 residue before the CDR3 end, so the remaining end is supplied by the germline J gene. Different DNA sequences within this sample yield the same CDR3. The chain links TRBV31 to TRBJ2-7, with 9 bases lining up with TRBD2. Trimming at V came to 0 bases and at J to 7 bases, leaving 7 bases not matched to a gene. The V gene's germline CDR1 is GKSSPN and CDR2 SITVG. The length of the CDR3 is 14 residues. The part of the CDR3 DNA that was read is TGTGCCTGGAGTCTAGATGGGGGGGCGGGGGAACAGTAC. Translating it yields CAWSLDGGAGEQY. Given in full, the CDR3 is CAWSLDGGAGEQYF.

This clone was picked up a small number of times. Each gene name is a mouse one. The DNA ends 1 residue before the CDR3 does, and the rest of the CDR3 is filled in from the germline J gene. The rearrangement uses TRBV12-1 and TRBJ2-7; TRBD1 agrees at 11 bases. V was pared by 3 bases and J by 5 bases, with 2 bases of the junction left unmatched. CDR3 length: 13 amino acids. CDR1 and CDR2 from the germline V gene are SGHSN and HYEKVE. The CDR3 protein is CASSWDRGNEQYF. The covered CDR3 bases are TGTGCCAGCTCTTGGGACAGGGGGAATGAACAGTAC.

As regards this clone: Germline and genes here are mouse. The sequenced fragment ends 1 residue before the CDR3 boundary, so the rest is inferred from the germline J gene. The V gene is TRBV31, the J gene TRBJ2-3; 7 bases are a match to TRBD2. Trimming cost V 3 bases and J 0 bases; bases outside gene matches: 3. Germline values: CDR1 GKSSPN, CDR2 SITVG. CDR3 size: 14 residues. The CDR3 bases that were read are TGTGCCTGGAGCTGGGGGATTAGTGCAGAAACGCTGTAT. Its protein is CAWSWGISAETLY. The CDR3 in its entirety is CAWSWGISAETLYF.

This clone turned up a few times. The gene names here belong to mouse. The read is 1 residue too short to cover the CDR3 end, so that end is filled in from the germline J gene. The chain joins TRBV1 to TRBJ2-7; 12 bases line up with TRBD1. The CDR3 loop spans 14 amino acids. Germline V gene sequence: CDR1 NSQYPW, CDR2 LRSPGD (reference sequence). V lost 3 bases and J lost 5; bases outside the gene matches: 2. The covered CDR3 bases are TGCACCTGCAGTGCGCGGGACAGGGGGCATGAACAGTAC. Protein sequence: CTCSARDRGHEQY. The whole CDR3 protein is CTCSARDRGHEQYF.

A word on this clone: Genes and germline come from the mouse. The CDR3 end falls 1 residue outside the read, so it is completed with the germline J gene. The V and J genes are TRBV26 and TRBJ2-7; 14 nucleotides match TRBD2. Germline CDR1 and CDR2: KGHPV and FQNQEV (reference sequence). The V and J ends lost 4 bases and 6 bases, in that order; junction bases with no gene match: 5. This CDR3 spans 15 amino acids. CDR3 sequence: CASSPGLGGRGEQYF. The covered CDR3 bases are TGTGCCAGCAGTCCGGGACTGGGGGGGCGCGGTGAACAGTAC.

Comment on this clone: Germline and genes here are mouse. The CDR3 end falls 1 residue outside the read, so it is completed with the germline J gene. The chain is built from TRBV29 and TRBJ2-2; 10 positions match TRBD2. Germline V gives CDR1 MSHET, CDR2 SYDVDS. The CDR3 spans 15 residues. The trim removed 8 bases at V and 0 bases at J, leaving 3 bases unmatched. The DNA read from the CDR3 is TGTGCTAGCCTGCTGGGGGGGCCAAACACCGGGCAGCTCTAC. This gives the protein CASLLGGPNTGQLY. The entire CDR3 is CASLLGGPNTGQLYF.

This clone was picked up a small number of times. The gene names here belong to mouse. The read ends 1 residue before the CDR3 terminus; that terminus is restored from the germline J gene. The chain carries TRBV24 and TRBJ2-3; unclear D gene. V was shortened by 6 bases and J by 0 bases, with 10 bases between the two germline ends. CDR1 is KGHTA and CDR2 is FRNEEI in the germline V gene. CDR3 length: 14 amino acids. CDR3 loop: CASSPPDSAETLYF. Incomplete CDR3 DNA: TGTGCCAGCAGCCCCCCGGACAGTGCAGAAACGCTGTAT.

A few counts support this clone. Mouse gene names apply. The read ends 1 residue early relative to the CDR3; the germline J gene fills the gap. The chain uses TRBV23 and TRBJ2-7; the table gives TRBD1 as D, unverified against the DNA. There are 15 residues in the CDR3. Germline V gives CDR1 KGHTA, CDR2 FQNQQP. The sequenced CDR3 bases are TGCTCCAGCAGTCAATTCCGGGACAGGGGCTATGAACAGTAC. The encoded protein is CSSSQFRDRGYEQY. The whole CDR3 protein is CSSSQFRDRGYEQYF.